This T cell receptor (beta chain) was sequenced in a study of shared clonotypes between healthy human individuals. Study-wide background: Each donor's CD8 memory used one plate, CD8 naive two, each CD4 subset three.

The table came from immunoSEQ multiplex PCR; TCRdb's copy has only in-frame clones and leaves some out. The table records some 2.4 million clones, approximately 94% of them present only once. Subsets obtained from CD4+ cells comprised CD45RA+ naive and CD45RA-negative memory cells. The CDR3 totals 15 residues. Germline V CDR1 and CDR2: SGHNT, YYREEE (reference sequence). Losses at the gene ends were 4 bases for V and 5 bases for J; bases not matched to a gene: 7. A remark on this clone: The antigen is unknown.

Points from the study as a whole: Non-shared clonotypes had lower generation probabilities than those shared by all four donors.

The sequence derives from a man aged 18 to 30 in good health. Some clones in this sample may be carry-over from other donors' samples. Sequencing used naive CD4+ T cells from PBMCs. The subset here: CD45RA+ positively selected. The V and J genes are TRBV5-4 and TRBJ2-1; 9 bases map to TRBD2. DNA for the CDR3: TGTGCCAGCAGCGGGCGACTAGCGGAAAACAATGAGCAGTTCTTC. As protein: CASSGRLAENNEQFF. The full variable domain, rest sourced from reference TRBV5-4 and TRBJ2-1, is ETGVTQSPTHLIKTRGQQVTLRCSSQSGHNTVSWYQQALGQGPQFIFQYYREEENGRGNFPPRFSGLQFPNYSSELNVNALELDDSALYLCASSGRLAENNEQFFGPGTRLTVL.